This paragraph covers one TCR beta chain sequence. The antigen this receptor binds is unknown. Qualities for individual bases were not recorded, and no much larger clone is one base off. These data originate in a study of blood T cell repertoires in COVID-19 (dated by TCRdb to the early 2020s). Looking at the study overall: Collaborator samples came from the United States, Italy and Spain and covered acute and convalescent phases of COVID-19. The prospective study material was composed of cDNA or gDNA derived from T cells, B-cell-depleted T cells, or PBMCs. The dataset comprised deeply sampled blood TCRbeta repertoires from subjects exposed to, actively infected with, or recovered from COVID-19. A freely available public database, intended as a resource for researchers studying the immune response to SARS-CoV-2, is where the repertoires were released. The samples were drawn from the first 160 participants of the ongoing ImmuneRACE study and from over 950 subjects provided by 6 global collaborators. A de-identified subject ID, COVID-19 status, age in years and sex were almost always included in the sample metadata. Where available, HLA class I and class II types were taken from metadata supplied by the sample provider and were not determined by assay-based typing. Broad study findings and their caveats: The quantity of clinical and demographic metadata differed by source and by participant and was supplied without curation.

One collaborating source in Seattle enrolled patients while the patients were actively infected and followed the patients over time throughout the course of disease. Collaborating institutions collected whole blood in K2EDTA tubes following their own protocols. For TCRbeta analysis, collaborators shipped samples in one of three forms: frozen whole blood, isolated PBMCs, or DNA extracted from either of those sample types. Sequences SGHNT (CDR1) and YYREEE (CDR2) are obtained from the germline V gene (reference sequence). The CDR3 runs 15 amino acids, cysteine and phenylalanine included. Left in the record is the CDR3 DNA by itself, 45 bases read in frame from the first base. The trim is 4 bases for V and 1 base for J, with a gap of 15 bases between the germline ends. TCRbeta CDR3 regions were amplified from genomic DNA by means of the immunoSEQ Assay, a bias-controlled multiplex PCR. The paper's processing steps were these. The number of nucleated cells in each sample was estimated from the amplification of reference gene primers within the assay. Sequence reads were collapsed and filtered to measure the absolute abundance of every unique TCRbeta CDR3 rearrangement. For each sample, productive Simpson clonality was calculated as the square root of Simpson's diversity index across productive rearrangements. TCRdb mirrors the immuneACCESS table, restricted to in-frame sequences. Some clones are absent from its copies; in checked studies, under half trace to an unresolved V gene, and the reason for the others is unknown. Clone size and the V and J calls come from that table; the DNA yielded D and trimming. In this sample the table shows around 35,000 clones, about 84% of which occur a single time. The leading ten clones occupy around 3% of the sample.

The sequencing input was peripheral blood. This TCR derives from a man aged 70-80 years with COVID-19, enrolled during active disease. The sequence joins TRBV5-4 to TRBJ2-7, with TRBD2 perhaps the D gene, on 6 matching bases. The DNA sequence follows: TGTGCCAGCAGCCCCTCGGGCGGGGTTTCCTACGAGCAGTACTTC. Its translation is CASSPSGGVSYEQYF. This CDR3, with the reference TRBV5-4 and TRBJ2-7 proteins standing in past its ends, gives the full variable domain ETGVTQSPTHLIKTRGQQVTLRCSSQSGHNTVSWYQQALGQGPQFIFQYYREEENGRGNFPPRFSGLQFPNYSSELNVNALELDDSALYLCASSPSGGVSYEQYFGPGTRLTVT.